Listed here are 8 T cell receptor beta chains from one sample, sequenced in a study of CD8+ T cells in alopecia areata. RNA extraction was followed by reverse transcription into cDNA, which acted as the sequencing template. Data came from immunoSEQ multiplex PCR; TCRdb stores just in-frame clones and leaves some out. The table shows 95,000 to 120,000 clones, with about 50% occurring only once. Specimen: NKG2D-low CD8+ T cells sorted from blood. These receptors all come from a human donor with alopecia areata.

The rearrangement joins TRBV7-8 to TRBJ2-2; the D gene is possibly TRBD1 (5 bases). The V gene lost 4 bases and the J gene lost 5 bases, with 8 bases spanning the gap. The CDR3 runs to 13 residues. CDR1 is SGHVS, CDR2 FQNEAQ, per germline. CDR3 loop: CASSWQGTGELFF. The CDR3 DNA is TGTGCCAGCAGCTGGCAGGGAACCGGGGAGCTGTTTTTT.

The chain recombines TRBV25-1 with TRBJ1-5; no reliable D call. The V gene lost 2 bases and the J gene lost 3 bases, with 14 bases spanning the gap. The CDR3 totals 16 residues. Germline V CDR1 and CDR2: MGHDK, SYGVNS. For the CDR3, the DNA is TGTGCCAGCAGTGAAGGACGGGCAACCGTCAATCAGCCCCAGCATTTT. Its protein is CASSEGRATVNQPQHF. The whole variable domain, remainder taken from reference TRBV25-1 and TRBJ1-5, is EADIYQTPRYLVIGTGKKITLECSQTMGHDKMYWYQQDPGMELHLIHYSYGVNSTEKGDLSSESTVSRIRTEHFPLTLESARPSHTSQYLCASSEGRATVNQPQHFGDGTRLSIL.

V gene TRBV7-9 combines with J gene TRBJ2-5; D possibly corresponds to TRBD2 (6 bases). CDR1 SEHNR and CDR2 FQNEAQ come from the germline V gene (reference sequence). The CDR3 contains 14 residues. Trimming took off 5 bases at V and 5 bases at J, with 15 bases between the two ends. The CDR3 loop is CASSTDGSGETQYF. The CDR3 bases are TGTGCCAGCAGCACAGATGGGAGCGGGGAGACCCAGTACTTC.

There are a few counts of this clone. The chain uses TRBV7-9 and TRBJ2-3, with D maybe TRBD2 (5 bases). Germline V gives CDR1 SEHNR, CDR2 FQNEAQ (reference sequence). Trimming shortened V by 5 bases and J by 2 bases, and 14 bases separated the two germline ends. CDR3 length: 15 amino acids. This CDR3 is CASSSRELLTDTQYF. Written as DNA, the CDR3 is TGTGCCAGCAGCAGCCGGGAACTCCTCACAGATACGCAGTATTTT.

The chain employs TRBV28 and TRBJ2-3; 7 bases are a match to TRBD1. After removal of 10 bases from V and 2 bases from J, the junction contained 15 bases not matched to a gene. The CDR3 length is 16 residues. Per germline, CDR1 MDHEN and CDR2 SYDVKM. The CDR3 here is CATTRQGGFFTDTQYF. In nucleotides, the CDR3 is TGTGCCACCACACGACAGGGCGGTTTCTTCACAGATACGCAGTATTTT.

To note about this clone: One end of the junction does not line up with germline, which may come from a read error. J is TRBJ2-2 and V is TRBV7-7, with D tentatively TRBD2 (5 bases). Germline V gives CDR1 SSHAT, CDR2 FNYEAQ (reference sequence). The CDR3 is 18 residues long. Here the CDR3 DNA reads TGTGCTAGCACCTCAGGAGCCCCCAGCGGAGGGAACACCGGGGAGCTGTTTTTT. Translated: CASTSGAPSGGNTGELFF.

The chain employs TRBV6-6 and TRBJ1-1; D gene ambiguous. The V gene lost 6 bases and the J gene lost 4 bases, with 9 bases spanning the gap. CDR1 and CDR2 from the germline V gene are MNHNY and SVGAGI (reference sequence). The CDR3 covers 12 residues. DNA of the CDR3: TGTGCCAGCAGCCGAGGCCCCACTGAAGCTTTCTTT. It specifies CASSRGPTEAFF.

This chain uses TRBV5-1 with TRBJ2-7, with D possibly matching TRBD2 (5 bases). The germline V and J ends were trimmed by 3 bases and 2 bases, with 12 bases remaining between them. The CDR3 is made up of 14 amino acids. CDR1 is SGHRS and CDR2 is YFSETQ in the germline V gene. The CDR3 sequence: CASSSQGRTYEQYF. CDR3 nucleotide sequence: TGCGCCAGCAGCTCCCAAGGGAGAACCTACGAGCAGTACTTC.